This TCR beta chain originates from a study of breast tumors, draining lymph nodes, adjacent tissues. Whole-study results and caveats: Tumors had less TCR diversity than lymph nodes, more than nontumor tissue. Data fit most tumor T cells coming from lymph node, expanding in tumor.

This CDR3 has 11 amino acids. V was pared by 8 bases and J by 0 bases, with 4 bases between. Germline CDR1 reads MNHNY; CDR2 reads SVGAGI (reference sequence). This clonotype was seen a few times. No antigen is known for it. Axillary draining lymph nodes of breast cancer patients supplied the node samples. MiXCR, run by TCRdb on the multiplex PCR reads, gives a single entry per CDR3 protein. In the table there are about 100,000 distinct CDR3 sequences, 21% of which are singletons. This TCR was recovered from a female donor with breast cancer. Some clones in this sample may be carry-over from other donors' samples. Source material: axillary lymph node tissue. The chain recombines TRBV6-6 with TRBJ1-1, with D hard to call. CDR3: CASGVNTEAFF. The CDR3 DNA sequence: TGTGCCAGCGGAGTGAACACTGAAGCTTTCTTT.